A selection of T cell receptor beta chains follows, all from one sample in a study of cytomegalovirus exposure and HLA in healthy donors. Generated by immunoSEQ multiplex PCR, the TCRdb table keeps only in-frame clones and is missing some. The sample contains approximately 200,000 clones, around three quarters of which appear only once. Source material: PBMCs. The source is a man between 25 and 39 years old in good health and CMV-seronegative. Each CDR3 is given with its conserved first and last residue.

V: TRBV4-1
J: TRBJ1-1
CDR3: CASSQDIPTAGLSTEAFF

V: TRBV7-7
J: TRBJ1-3
CDR3: CASSPGTPSSSGNTIYF

V: TRBV13
J: TRBJ1-4
CDR3: CASSSGTGYEKLFF

V: TRBV11-3
J: TRBJ2-7
CDR3: CASSYTSGYEQYF

V: TRBV11-2
J: TRBJ2-5
CDR3: CASSLSVGETQYF

V: TRBV19
J: TRBJ1-2
CDR3: CASSIIRGLSTDGYTF

V: TRBV11-2
J: TRBJ2-5
CDR3: CASSSGGGVQETQYF

V: TRBV7-9
J: TRBJ2-3
CDR3: CASSFAGVTDTQYF

V: TRBV28
J: TRBJ2-5
CDR3: CASSLAGVEEYF

V: TRBV5-4
J: TRBJ1-5
CDR3: CASSSGGNFGQPQHF

V: TRBV7-9
J: TRBJ2-1
CDR3: CASSFSPGYNEQFF

V: TRBV29-1
J: TRBJ2-2
CDR3: CSVVGQGAQDTGELFF

V: TRBV7-9
J: TRBJ1-4
CDR3: CASSLAGAGLHEKLFF